Shown below are 19 T cell receptor beta chains from a single sample sequenced in a study of blood T cell repertoires in COVID-19. Data came from immunoSEQ multiplex PCR; TCRdb stores just in-frame clones and leaves some out. The sample holds approximately 100,000 clones, about 89% seen once. Material for sequencing was peripheral blood. The receptors originated from a human donor in a cohort sampled during active COVID-19.

The chain uses TRBV7-9 and TRBJ1-5, with TRBD1 identical over 8 bases. After removal of 0 bases from V and 3 bases from J, the junction contained 7 bases not matched to a gene. Per germline, CDR1 SEHNR and CDR2 FQNEAQ (reference sequence). The CDR3 length is 17 residues. CDR3 in amino acids: CASSLAGRTGNNQPQHF. The CDR3 DNA is TGTGCCAGCAGCTTAGCGGGTCGGACAGGGAACAATCAGCCCCAGCATTTT.

This clone showed up just once. The chain employs TRBV5-1 and TRBJ2-7; tentative D call: TRBD1 (6 bases). The V end lost 0 bases, the J end lost 7 bases, and 17 bases lay between the germline ends. Germline V gene sequence: CDR1 SGHRS, CDR2 YFSETQ. This CDR3 region has 15 residues. CDR3 sequence (DNA): TGCGCCAGCAGCTTGGAACAGGGATCCTCCTTTGAGCAGTACTTC. Translation: CASSLEQGSSFEQYF.

The chain carries TRBV27 and TRBJ2-5; TRBD2 agrees at 10 bases. The CDR3 contains 15 residues. V dropped 6 bases and J dropped 4; count of bases not matched to a gene: 8. Germline assignment: CDR1 MNHEY and CDR2 SMNVEV (reference sequence). The CDR3 nucleotides read TGTGCCAGCAGGTCCTCTCTAGCGGGGGCAGAGACCCAGTACTTC. Its translation: CASRSSLAGAETQYF.

This clone was picked up one time. The genes are TRBV7-2 and TRBJ2-7, with 9 bases that match TRBD1. The junction had 10 bases not matched to a gene; V was cut back by 5 bases and J by 5 bases. This CDR3 spans 15 amino acids. Germline CDR1 SGHTA, CDR2 FQGNSA. CDR3 amino acids: CASSPPTGGGHEQYF. CDR3 in DNA: TGTGCCAGCAGCCCACCGACAGGGGGTGGACACGAGCAGTACTTC. The full variable domain, in which reference TRBV7-2 and TRBJ2-7 provide the parts outside the CDR3, is GAGVSQSPSNKVTEKGKDVELRCDPISGHTALYWYRQSLGQGLEFLIYFQGNSAPDKSGLPSDRFSAERTGGSVSTLTIQRTQQEDSAVYLCASSPPTGGGHEQYFGPGTRLTVT.

The chain carries TRBV18 and TRBJ1-2; D gene uncertain. This CDR3 has 15 amino acids. V lost 6 bases, J lost 2 bases, and 16 bases lay in between. From germline, CDR1 is KGHSH and CDR2 LQKENI. The CDR3 DNA reads as TGTGCCAGCTCCACCGACGGGGATGGGAACTATGGCTACACCTTC. The encoded protein is CASSTDGDGNYGYTF.

This chain's CDR3 is CSVVNRTGTDTQYF. The CDR3, as DNA: TGCAGCGTTGTTAACAGGACGGGCACAGATACGCAGTATTTT. This chain joins TRBV29-1 and TRBJ2-3; D is possibly TRBD1 (5 bases). This CDR3 is 14 amino acids long. Trimming took off 4 bases at V and 1 base at J, with 12 bases between the two ends. CDR1 and CDR2 from the germline V gene are SQVTM and ANQGSEA.

The genes are TRBV5-1 and TRBJ1-2; 8 nucleotides align to TRBD1. The CDR3 is made up of 16 amino acids. Germline-derived CDR1 and CDR2 are SGHRS and YFSETQ. V trimming: 3 bases; J trimming: 4 bases; junction bases outside the gene matches: 11. The CDR3 DNA is TGCGCCAGCAGCTCTATGACGACAGGGGCAGGCTATGGCTACACCTTC. Its protein product is CASSSMTTGAGYGYTF.

This rearrangement joins TRBV28 to TRBJ2-7; TRBD1 might be the D (5 bases). CDR1 and CDR2 from the germline V gene are MDHEN and SYDVKM. The length of the CDR3 is 14 residues. Trimming removed 2 bases from V and 2 bases from J, with 10 bases in between. The CDR3 DNA reads TGTGCCAGCAGTTTAAGCAGGGCCGCCTACGAGCAGTACTTC. Its protein is CASSLSRAAYEQYF.

V usage is TRBV5-5 and J usage is TRBJ1-4, with a tentative D call TRBD1 (6 bases). The CDR3 extends over 14 amino acids. Trimming stripped 6 bases from V and 5 bases from J, with 14 bases between. The germline V gene has CDR1 SGHKS and CDR2 YYEKEE (reference sequence). This CDR3 reads CASNDGTLNEKLFF. The CDR3 nucleotides read TGTGCCAGCAACGATGGGACACTGAATGAAAAACTGTTTTTT.

The CDR3 loop reads CASSQDFLRGVHNEQFF. In DNA form, the CDR3 reads TGCGCCAGCAGCCAAGATTTTTTACGGGGGGTTCACAATGAGCAGTTCTTC. The V and J genes are TRBV4-1 and TRBJ2-1; 7 bases are shared with TRBD2. V lost 0 bases and J lost 5; bases outside the gene matches: 10. Germline values: CDR1 MGHRA, CDR2 YSYEKL. This CDR3 is built from 17 residues.

The chain is built from TRBV27 and TRBJ2-7; D may be TRBD1 (6 bases). Germline V gene lookup returns CDR1 MNHEY and CDR2 SMNVEV (reference sequence). The CDR3 is made up of 17 amino acids. The V end lost 5 bases, the J end lost 1 base, and 21 bases lay between the germline ends. CDR3 sequence: CASSIRTSQGSSYEQYF. The CDR3 DNA sequence: TGTGCCAGCAGTATCAGAACGTCCCAGGGGTCTTCCTACGAGCAGTACTTC.

This clone was detected only once. At one boundary the junction diverges from the germline segment, which might be a read error. The chain has TRBV5-1 and TRBJ2-5; tentative D call: TRBD2 (7 bases). The CDR3 contains 15 residues. CDR1 SGHRS and CDR2 YFSETQ come from the germline V gene. The CDR3 nucleotides are TGCGCCCGCAGCCGACGGGGGGCAGGGAGGGAGACCCAGTACTTC. The encoded protein is CARSRRGAGRETQYF.

The J gene is TRBJ1-2, the V gene TRBV21-1; the table names TRBD1, a call not compared with the DNA. TRBV21-1 is designated a pseudogene. The CDR3 extends over 16 amino acids. DNA for the CDR3: TGTGCCAGCAGCACCGGGACATCCGAAAGAAGCTATGGCTACACCTTC. Amino acids: CASSTGTSERSYGYTF.

The chain uses TRBV5-1 and TRBJ1-1, with D unresolved. Trimming took off 5 bases at V and 1 base at J, with 18 bases between the two ends. Germline assignment: CDR1 SGHRS and CDR2 YFSETQ. The CDR3 covers 16 residues. The CDR3 spells CASRPREGAWNTEAFF. CDR3 nucleotides: TGCGCCAGCAGGCCCCGGGAGGGAGCGTGGAACACTGAAGCTTTCTTT.

The chain combines TRBV28 with TRBJ2-7, with D perhaps matching TRBD1 (5 bases). The CDR3 is 15 amino acids. V gave up 6 bases and J gave up 2 bases, with 17 bases separating them. CDR1 and CDR2 (germline): MDHEN, SYDVKM. DNA for the CDR3: TGTGCCAGCAGGGACCTCAACAGGATCGCCTACGAGCAGTACTTC. The encoded protein is CASRDLNRIAYEQYF.

The chain joins TRBV24-1 to TRBJ2-5, with D perhaps matching TRBD1 (6 bases). The CDR3 spans 15 residues. V was clipped by 2 bases and J by 3 bases, with 12 bases between them. CDR1 is KGHDR and CDR2 is SFDVKD in the germline V gene. CDR3 protein: CATSDSGQPEETQYF. CDR3 nucleotide sequence: TGTGCCACCAGTGATTCGGGACAACCCGAAGAGACCCAGTACTTC.

This chain links TRBV6-2 or TRBV6-3 with TRBJ2-7; 7 nucleotides match TRBD1. Germline V CDR1 and CDR2: MNHEY, SVGEGT. The CDR3 sequence is 13 residues long. V lost 4 bases to trimming and J lost 2 bases; unmatched junction nucleotides: 2. DNA of the CDR3: TGTGCCAGCAGTTGGGACAGCCCCTACGAGCAGTACTTC. This codes for CASSWDSPYEQYF.

This chain joins TRBV14 and TRBJ1-1; no firm D call. Germline lookup yields CDR1 SGHDN and CDR2 FVKESK. This CDR3 spans 15 amino acids. V was pared by 4 bases and J by 1 base, with 13 bases between. The CDR3 protein is CASSPRTGTNTEAFF. Written as DNA, the CDR3 is TGTGCCAGCAGCCCACGCACGGGAACGAACACTGAAGCTTTCTTT.

J is TRBJ2-2 and V is TRBV5-6; D is undetermined. Looked up from germline, CDR1 is SGHDT and CDR2 is YYEEEE. Trimming cost V 7 bases and J 7 bases, with 20 bases left between them. This CDR3 contains 15 residues. The CDR3 region has the DNA TGTGCCAGCTCATTGGCGGATGTTCTCGGCGGGGAGCTGTTTTTT. Residues: CASSLADVLGGELFF.